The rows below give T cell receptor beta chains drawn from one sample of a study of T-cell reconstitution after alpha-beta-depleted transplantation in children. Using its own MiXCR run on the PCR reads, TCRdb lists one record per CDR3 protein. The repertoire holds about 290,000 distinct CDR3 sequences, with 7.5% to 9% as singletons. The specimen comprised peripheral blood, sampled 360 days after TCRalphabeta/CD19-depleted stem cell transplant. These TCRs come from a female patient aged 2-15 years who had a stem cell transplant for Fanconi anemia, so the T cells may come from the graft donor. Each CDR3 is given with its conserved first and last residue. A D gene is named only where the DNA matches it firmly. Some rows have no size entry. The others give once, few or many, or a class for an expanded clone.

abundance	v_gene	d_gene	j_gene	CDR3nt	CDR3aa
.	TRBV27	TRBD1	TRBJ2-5	TGTGCCAGCAGGCCGGGACAGGGGGACCGAGAGACCCAGTACTTC	CASRPGQGDRETQYF
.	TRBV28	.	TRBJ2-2	TGTGCCAGCAGTGCACCCGGGGGCCGGACCGGGGAGCTGTTTTTT	CASSAPGGRTGELFF
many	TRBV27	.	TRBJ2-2	TGTGCCAGCAGTTTATCGTTTGCGGGCACCGGGGAGCTGTTTTTT	CASSLSFAGTGELFF
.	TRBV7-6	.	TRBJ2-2	TGTGCCAGCAGGGAATCGTCGGTAACCGGGGAGCTGTTTTTT	CASRESSVTGELFF
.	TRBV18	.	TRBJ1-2	TGTGCCAGCTCACCAGTCCATCTCGACAGACAAAACTATGGCTACACCTTC	CASSPVHLDRQNYGYTF
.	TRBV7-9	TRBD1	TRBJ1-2	TGTGCCAGCAGCTTCAAGGGACAGGCAGCGTCGGACTATGGCTACACCTTC	CASSFKGQAASDYGYTF
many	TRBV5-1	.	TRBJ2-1	TGCGCCAGCAGCTTGGACGGCTTTAGCTCCTACAATGAGCAGTTCTTC	CASSLDGFSSYNEQFF
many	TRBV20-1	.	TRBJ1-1	TGCAGTGCGCAGGACAGTTTCACTGAAGCTTTCTTT	CSAQDSFTEAFF
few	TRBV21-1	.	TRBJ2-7	TGTGCCAGCAGCCGGGCGCAGGGCGAGCAGTACTTC	CASSRAQGEQYF
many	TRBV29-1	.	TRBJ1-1	TGCAGCGTACGGGGGAGTACTGAAGCTTTCTTT	CSVRGSTEAFF
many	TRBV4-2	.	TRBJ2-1	TGTGCCAGCAGCCACGTTTCTGGCGGGGAATACAATGAGCAGTTCTTC	CASSHVSGGEYNEQFF
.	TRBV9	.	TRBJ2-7	TGTGCCAGCAGCGTCCAGGGGGCGGGAGAGGAGTACTTC	CASSVQGAGEEYF
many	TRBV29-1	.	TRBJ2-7	TGCAGCGTTGCAAGGGCGGCTCCGGAGGAGCAGTACTTC	CSVARAAPEEQYF
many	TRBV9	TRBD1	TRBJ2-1	TGTGCCAGCAGCGAACGGGACAGCGAAATGTTTGATGAGCAGTTCTTC	CASSERDSEMFDEQFF
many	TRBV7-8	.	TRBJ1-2	TGTGCCAGCAGCTTAGTCGTTCAGGGTACCTATGGGTATGGCTACACCTTC	CASSLVVQGTYGYGYTF